This paragraph covers one TCR beta chain sequence. No antigen is known for it. A read error is likely here: a far larger clone is one base away. Germline V CDR1 and CDR2: SGHNT, YENEEA. CDR3 length: 14 amino acids. The data stem from a study of regulatory T cells in long-lasting Graves disease. Whole-study results and caveats: Gene preferences differed: TRBV28, TRBJ1-2, TRBJ2-5 in persistent cases.

As to time point: newly diagnosed GD, antithyroid drugs for less than 3 months. PBMC-extracted RNA yielded the TCR library. For TCR beta, libraries came from iRepertoire HTBI primers and Arm-PCR of CDR3 regions. MiXCR, applied by TCRdb to the multiplex PCR reads, yields one record per CDR3 protein. The sample has under 300,000 distinct CDR3 sequences, around 18% seen once. The receptor was isolated from a female donor with Graves disease. This specimen was peripheral blood mononuclear cells (PBMCs), taken at new diagnosis, from a patient treated with antithyroid drugs. The rearrangement uses TRBV11-3 and TRBJ2-1, with D perhaps TRBD1 (5 bases). CDR3 loop: CASSSDSFYNGQFF. The DNA for the CDR3 is TGTGCCAGCAGCTCAGACAGCTTCTACAATGGGCAGTTCTTC.